What follows describes a single T cell receptor (beta chain). In the source study's methods: Estimation of nucleated cell counts relied on the amplification of reference gene primers. Assay: immunoSEQ multiplex PCR; the TCRdb copy retains only in-frame clones and omits some. V, J and clone size were drawn from that table, and D and trimming were deduced from the DNA. The repertoire holds 150,000 or so clones, with roughly 89% as singletons. Germline CDR1 LNHNV, CDR2 YYDKDF (reference sequence). V lost 0 bases and J lost 5, with 10 bases in between. This CDR3 region has 15 residues. The sample comes from a study of blood T cell repertoires in COVID-19. Study in general: The United States, Italy and Spain were the sources of the acute and convalescent COVID-19 samples. PBMCs, B-cell-depleted T cells, or T cells provided the cDNA or gDNA that made up the material.

Sequencing input: peripheral blood. The J gene is TRBJ2-2, the V gene TRBV15; D is undetermined. This receptor was taken from a human donor in a cohort sampled during active COVID-19. The CDR3 DNA sequence: TGTGCCACCAGCAGAGATGCGGCGTTTACCGGGGAGCTGTTTTTT. It codes for CATSRDAAFTGELFF. The full variable domain, in which reference TRBV15 and TRBJ2-2 provide the parts outside the CDR3, is DAMVIQNPRYQVTQFGKPVTLSCSQTLNHNVMYWYQQKSSQAPKLLFHYYDKDFNNEADTPDNFQSRRPNTSFCFLDIRSPGLGDTAMYLCATSRDAAFTGELFFGEGSRLTVL.